A single count supports the clone carrying this T cell receptor (beta chain). Germline V CDR1 and CDR2: SGHDN, FVKESK. Trimming shortened V by 2 bases and J by 5 bases, and 7 bases separated the two germline ends. The CDR3 has 12 residues. This sample is drawn from a study of shared T cell receptors in the human thymus. TCRdb's copy holds only in-frame clones and misses some; the assay was immunoSEQ multiplex PCR. The sample lists 500,000 to 750,000 clones, 88% occurring once. These same records also appear under a second study, on human thymus T cells. Per that study: Donors were healthy Finnish infants having corrective surgery for congenital heart defects. Thymus tissue was removed during corrective cardiac surgery. Thymic and blood repertoires appeared to carry a bias in their V and J gene usage. Overlap was high between thymic repertoires from unrelated individuals, as reported in related research.

What was sequenced was thymocytes. This TCR was recovered from a boy less than two years old with a congenital heart defect. This sequence joins TRBV14 and TRBJ2-7; D is ambiguous. The CDR3 DNA reads TGTGCCAGCAGCCAACCAGGCCACGAGCAGTACTTC. This encodes CASSQPGHEQYF.